This T cell receptor (beta chain) was sequenced during a study of post-analysis software for immune sequencing data. On the study more broadly: The patients showed relapsing-remitting, secondary progressive and progressive-relapsing multiple sclerosis courses. Findings and limits, study-wide: Controls significantly exceeded multiple sclerosis patients in normalized Chao1 diversity. Same-batch samples co-clustered strongly by F measure.

This clonotype was recorded only once. Its antigen is undetermined. Prepared TCR beta cDNA libraries contained unique molecular identifiers. T cells numbering roughly 0.95 to 10 million gave rise to 500,000 or so cDNA molecules. TCRdb ran MiXCR on the PCR reads and lists one entry per CDR3 protein. The sample comprises about 200,000 distinct CDR3 sequences, over 25% of which are singletons, and roughly 3.5% rests with the top ten. Sequenced: blood. The sequence was collected from a girl aged 2-17 years with multiple sclerosis.

The CDR3 reads CASSQAGGLSTDTQYF. The CDR3 DNA reads TGTGCCAGCAGCCAAGCGGGGGGCCTTAGCACAGATACGCAGTATTTT. The chain uses TRBV7-2 and TRBJ2-3, with 9 bases matching TRBD2. The germline V gene has CDR1 SGHTA and CDR2 FQGNSA. Trimming cost V 5 bases and J 0 bases; bases outside gene matches: 6. The CDR3 consists of 16 residues.